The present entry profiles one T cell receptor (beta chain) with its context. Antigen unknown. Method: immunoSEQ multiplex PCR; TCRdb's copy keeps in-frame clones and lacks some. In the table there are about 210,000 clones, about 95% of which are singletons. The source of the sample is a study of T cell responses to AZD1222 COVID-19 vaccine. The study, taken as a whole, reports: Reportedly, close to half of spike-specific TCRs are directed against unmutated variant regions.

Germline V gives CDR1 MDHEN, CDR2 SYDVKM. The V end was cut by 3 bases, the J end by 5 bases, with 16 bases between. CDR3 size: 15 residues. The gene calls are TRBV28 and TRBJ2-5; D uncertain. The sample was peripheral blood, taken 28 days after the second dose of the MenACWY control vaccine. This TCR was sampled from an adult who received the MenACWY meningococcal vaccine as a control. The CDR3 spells CASSFSGYSGETQYF. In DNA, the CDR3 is TGTGCCAGCAGTTTTAGTGGGTATTCTGGGGAGACCCAGTACTTC.